This T cell receptor (beta chain) was identified during a study of T-cell reconstitution after alpha-beta-depleted transplantation in children. This clonotype was found many times. What it binds is unknown. This CDR3 comprises 12 residues. CDR1 and CDR2 (germline): SQVTM, ANQGSEA. Trimming shortened V by 5 bases and J by 8 bases, and 15 bases separated the two germline ends. Study outcomes and limitations: Some patients' high day-60 TCRbeta diversity was traced to surviving recipient T cells and thymic progenitors. Reported findings indicate that, about two months after transplant, alpha-beta T cells came from several hundred expanded clones, which were derived from non-depleted graft cells. Newly generated T cells supplied most T-cell counts and diversity one year post-transplant.

Unique molecular identifiers were used to barcode this TCRbeta library. From the PCR reads, TCRdb called clonotypes with MiXCR, one entry per CDR3 protein. The sample lists 25,000 to 35,000 distinct CDR3 sequences, 5.5% to 7% occurring once. The TCR originated in a child under two years old who had a stem cell transplant for acute myeloid leukemia, so the T cells may come from the graft donor. This rearrangement joins TRBV29-1 to TRBJ1-2; TRBD1 might be the D (6 bases). The sequenced sample was peripheral blood, obtained 60 days after TCRalphabeta/CD19-depleted stem cell transplant. The CDR3 is CSVRGGGIGYTF. The CDR3 DNA reads TGCAGCGTTCGAGGGGGAGGGATCGGCTACACCTTC.